A selection of T cell receptor beta chains follows, all from one sample in a study of T cells in Graves' hyperthyroidism and ophthalmopathy. TCRdb re-called the multiplex PCR reads with MiXCR, one entry per CDR3 protein. This table has more than 500,000 distinct CDR3 sequences, 16% appearing once. The sample comprised blood. The receptors shown here come from a young woman with Graves' ophthalmopathy. The CDR3 runs from the conserved cysteine through the conserved F or W. The D gene is left open where the match is weak. Expanded clones get a size class; other rows say once, few or many, or leave the size out.

D,J,V,size,CDR3,DNA
.,TRBJ1-1,TRBV12-5,few,CASGLGRPQGNTEAFF,TGTGCTAGTGGTTTGGGTCGCCCTCAGGGTAACACTGAAGCTTTCTTT
.,TRBJ1-5,TRBV20-1,many,CSALQVNSNQPQHF,TGCAGTGCCCTTCAGGTTAATAGCAATCAGCCCCAGCATTTT
TRBD1,TRBJ2-1,TRBV20-1,many,CSASRGQGRVREQFF,TGCAGTGCTAGCCGCGGACAGGGGCGGGTACGGGAGCAGTTCTTC
TRBD2,TRBJ2-2,TRBV12-3/TRBV12-4,few,CASSLGLAATGELFF,TGTGCCAGCAGTTTGGGTCTAGCGGCCACCGGGGAGCTGTTTTTT
.,TRBJ2-7,TRBV20-1,many,CSARSYEQYF,TGCAGTGCTAGATCCTACGAGCAGTACTTC
TRBD1,TRBJ2-5,TRBV5-6,.,CASSSSTGGRGETQYF,TGTGCCAGCAGCTCTTCGACAGGGGGCCGTGGAGAGACCCAGTACTTC
.,TRBJ1-3,TRBV20-1,.,CSARPLSGNTIYF,TGCAGTGCTAGGCCCCTTTCTGGAAACACCATATATTTT
.,TRBJ1-6,TRBV7-2,.,CASRGREYYNSPLHF,TGTGCCTCACGTGGCAGAGAATATTATAATTCACCCCTCCACTTT
TRBD1,TRBJ2-1,TRBV9,.,CASSVAPPNRQGGWNEQFF,TGTGCCAGCAGCGTAGCCCCACCAAACCGACAGGGTGGTTGGAATGAGCAGTTCTTC
.,TRBJ2-4,TRBV6-5,.,CASSYSGGGIQYF,TGTGCCAGCAGTTACTCCGGCGGAGGCATTCAGTACTTC
.,TRBJ1-1,TRBV24-1,many,CATIFAEAFF,TGTGCCACCATTTTTGCTGAAGCTTTCTTT
TRBD2,TRBJ2-1,TRBV7-2,many,CASSWYSGGHNEQFF,TGTGCCAGCAGCTGGTATAGCGGGGGACACAATGAGCAGTTCTTC
.,TRBJ1-4,TRBV3-1,many,CASSQDIAGNNEKLFF,TGTGCCAGCAGCCAAGATATTGCAGGAAACAATGAAAAACTGTTTTTT
.,TRBJ1-1,TRBV4-3,.,CASSQDPTVNTEAFF,TGCGCCAGCAGCCAAGATCCGACAGTGAACACTGAAGCTTTCTTT
.,TRBJ1-2,TRBV6-2/TRBV6-3,many,CASSVSQYGYTF,TGTGCCAGCAGTGTGTCGCAGTATGGCTACACCTTC
.,TRBJ1-2,TRBV3-1,many,CASSQRDGYTF,TGTGCCAGCTCACAAAGGGATGGCTACACCTTC
.,TRBJ2-5,TRBV15,.,CATSRDMETQYF,TGTGCCACCAGCAGAGATATGGAGACCCAGTACTTC
.,TRBJ2-7,TRBV6-1,few,CASNYEQYF,TGTGCCAGCAACTACGAGCAGTACTTC
TRBD1,TRBJ1-1,TRBV7-9,.,CASSRRGPVGGTEAFF,TGTGCCAGCAGCCGCAGGGGGCCGGTTGGTGGCACTGAAGCTTTCTTT
TRBD2,TRBJ2-3,TRBV12-3/TRBV12-4,.,CASSLLSGSVSKNTQYF,TGTGCCAGCAGTTTATTGAGCGGGAGTGTGAGTAAGAATACGCAGTATTTT
.,TRBJ1-2,TRBV9,.,CASSLIQGYGYTF,TGTGCCAGCAGCCTGATACAGGGATATGGCTACACCTTC
TRBD2,TRBJ2-7,TRBV20-1,.,CSAVAGGPGEQYF,TGCAGTGCTGTAGCGGGAGGGCCGGGAGAGCAGTACTTC
TRBD1,TRBJ1-5,TRBV12-3/TRBV12-4,once,CASSFPIGTGGNQPQHF,TGTGCCAGCAGTTTTCCCATAGGGACAGGCGGTAATCAGCCCCAGCATTTT
TRBD2,TRBJ2-1,TRBV12-3/TRBV12-4,many,CASSLASGLADNEQFF,TGTGCCAGCAGTTTAGCCTCCGGACTAGCGGACAATGAGCAGTTCTTC